This T cell receptor beta chain was sequenced for a study of beta chain features in type 1 diabetes. Trimming removed 6 bases from V and 3 bases from J, with 18 bases in between. Germline V gene data show CDR1 as LGHNA and CDR2 as YNFKEQ. The CDR3 totals 16 residues. Purity of each sorted population was above 95%. Study-wide findings and caveats: Junctions at VDJ sites from type 1 diabetes patients had fewer insertions and more deletions. TCRB CDR3s from Type 1 diabetes patients were moderately but significantly shorter in all four CD4+ subsets.

This clone came up many times. Its matching antigen is unknown. The isolated RNA, all of it, was reverse transcribed, so expressed TCRB transcripts were what got sequenced. Naive, central memory and regulatory T cell samples averaged around 3.3 million reads. Sequencing was performed with immunoSEQ multiplex PCR; in TCRdb, only in-frame clones are kept and a portion is missing. This sample carries about 220,000 clones, about a tenth of them seen once, and the ten largest clones take 1% to 1.5%. The rearrangement uses TRBV4-2 and TRBJ2-1; TRBD1 might be the D (6 bases). Sequencing input: central memory CD4+ T cells from blood. The TCR sequence derives from a man aged 18 to 29 in good health. CDR3 nucleotides: TGTGCCAGCAGGAACCTAAACGGACAGTTCTACAATGAGCAGTTCTTC. It specifies CASRNLNGQFYNEQFF.